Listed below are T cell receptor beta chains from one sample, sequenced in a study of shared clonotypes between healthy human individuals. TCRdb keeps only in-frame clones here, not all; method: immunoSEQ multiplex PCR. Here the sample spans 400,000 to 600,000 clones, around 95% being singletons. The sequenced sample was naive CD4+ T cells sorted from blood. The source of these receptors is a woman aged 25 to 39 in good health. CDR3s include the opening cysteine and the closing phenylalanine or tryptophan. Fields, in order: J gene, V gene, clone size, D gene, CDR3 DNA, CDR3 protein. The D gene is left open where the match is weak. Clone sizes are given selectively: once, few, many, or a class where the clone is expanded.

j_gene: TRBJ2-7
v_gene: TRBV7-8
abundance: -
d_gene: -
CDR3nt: TGTGCCAGCAGCAGATCCCCGGGACGGAATTACGAGCAGTACTTC
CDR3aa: CASSRSPGRNYEQYF

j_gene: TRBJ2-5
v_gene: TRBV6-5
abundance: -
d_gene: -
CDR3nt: TGTGCCAGCAGTTACTCGTGGAATGGGGAAGAGACCCAGTACTTC
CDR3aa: CASSYSWNGEETQYF

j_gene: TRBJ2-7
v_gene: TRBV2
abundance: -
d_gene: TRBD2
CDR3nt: TGTGCCAGCAGCCCACGGGCACTAGCGGGAGAACGGGGTGGTGGTCCGTACTTC
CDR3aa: CASSPRALAGERGGGPYF

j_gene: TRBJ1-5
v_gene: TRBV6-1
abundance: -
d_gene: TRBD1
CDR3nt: TGTGCCAGCAGTGAAGCTAGACAGGGGAAACTGCCCCAGCATTTT
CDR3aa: CASSEARQGKLPQHF

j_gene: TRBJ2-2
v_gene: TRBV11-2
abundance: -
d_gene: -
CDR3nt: TGTGCCAGCAGCTTAAGGGGACGGCCCAACACCGGGGAGCTGTTTTTT
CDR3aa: CASSLRGRPNTGELFF

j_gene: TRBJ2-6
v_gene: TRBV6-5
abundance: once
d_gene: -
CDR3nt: TGTGCCAGCAGTTTCGGGGAAGCTGGGGCCAACGTCCTGACTTTC
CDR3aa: CASSFGEAGANVLTF

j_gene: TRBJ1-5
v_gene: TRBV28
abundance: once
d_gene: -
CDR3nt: TGTGCCAGCAGTTTACAGGGTTTGCAGGACAATCAGCCCCAGCATTTT
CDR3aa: CASSLQGLQDNQPQHF

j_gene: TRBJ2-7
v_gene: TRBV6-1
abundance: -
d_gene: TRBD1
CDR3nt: TGTGCCAGCAGTGCCAGGGGGCTTGAGCAGTACTTC
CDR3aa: CASSARGLEQYF

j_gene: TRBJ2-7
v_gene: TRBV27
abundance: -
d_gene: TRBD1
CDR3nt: TGTGCCAGCAGCTCCGGGACAGGGCGAACCTACGAGCAGTACTTC
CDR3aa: CASSSGTGRTYEQYF

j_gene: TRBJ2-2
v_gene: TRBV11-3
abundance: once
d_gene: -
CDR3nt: TGTGCCAGCAGCCTACAGGGAGAGGACACCGGGGAGCTGTTTTTT
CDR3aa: CASSLQGEDTGELFF

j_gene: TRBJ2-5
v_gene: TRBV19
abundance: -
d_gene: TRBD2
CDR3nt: TGTGCCAGTAGTATCTCTAGCGGGAGCGGAGAGACCCAGTACTTC
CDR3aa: CASSISSGSGETQYF

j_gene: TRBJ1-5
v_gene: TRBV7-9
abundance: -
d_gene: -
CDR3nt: TGTGCCAGCAGCTTAGAACAGGAGGGCAATCAGCCCCAGCATTTT
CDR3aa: CASSLEQEGNQPQHF

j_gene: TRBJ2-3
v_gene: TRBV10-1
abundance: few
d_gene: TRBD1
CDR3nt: TGCGCCAGCAGTGGGACAGGGATTAGTAGAGATACGCAGTATTTT
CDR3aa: CASSGTGISRDTQYF

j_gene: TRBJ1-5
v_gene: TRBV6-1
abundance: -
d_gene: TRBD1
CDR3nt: TGTGCCAGCAGAATTGACAGGGGTCTTCAGCCCCAGCATTTT
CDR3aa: CASRIDRGLQPQHF

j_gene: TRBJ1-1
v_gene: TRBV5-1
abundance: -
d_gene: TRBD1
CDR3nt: TGCGCCAGCAGCAAAGGACAGGGTCCTTTTCTGAACACTGAAGCTTTCTTT
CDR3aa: CASSKGQGPFLNTEAFF

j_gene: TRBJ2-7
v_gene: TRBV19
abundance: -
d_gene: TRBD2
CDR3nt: TGTGCCAGTAGTTCGGGACTAGCGGGAGGGTCTGGCGTGCAGTACTTC
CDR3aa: CASSSGLAGGSGVQYF

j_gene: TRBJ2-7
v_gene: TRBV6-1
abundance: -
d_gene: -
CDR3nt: TGTGCCAGCAGTGAAGCAAAGGGCGAGCAGTACTTC
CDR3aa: CASSEAKGEQYF

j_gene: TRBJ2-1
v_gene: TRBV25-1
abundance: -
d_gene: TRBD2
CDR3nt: TGTGCCAGCCGAACTAGCGGGGGGTACAATGAGCAGTTCTTC
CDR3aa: CASRTSGGYNEQFF

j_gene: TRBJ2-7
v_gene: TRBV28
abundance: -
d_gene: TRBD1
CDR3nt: TGTGCCAGCAGTTTAGGGTTTGTGACAGGGTCTTACGAGCAGTACTTC
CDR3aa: CASSLGFVTGSYEQYF

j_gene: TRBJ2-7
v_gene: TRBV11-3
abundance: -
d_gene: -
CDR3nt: TGTGCCAGCAGCCCGCAGGCAAATTCCTACGAGCAGTACTTC
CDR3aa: CASSPQANSYEQYF

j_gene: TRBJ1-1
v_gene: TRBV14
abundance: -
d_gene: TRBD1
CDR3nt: TGTGCCAGCAGCCAAGATCTTGGTCAGGGGGAATATGAAGCTTTCTTT
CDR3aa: CASSQDLGQGEYEAFF

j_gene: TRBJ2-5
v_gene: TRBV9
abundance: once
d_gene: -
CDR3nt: TGTGCCAGCACCCCCTCGGGAACAGCACAAGAGACCCAGTACTTC
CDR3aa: CASTPSGTAQETQYF

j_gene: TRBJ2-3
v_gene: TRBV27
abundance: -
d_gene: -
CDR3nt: TGTGCCAGCAGCGATCCTCCCTCCACAGATACGCAGTATTTT
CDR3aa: CASSDPPSTDTQYF

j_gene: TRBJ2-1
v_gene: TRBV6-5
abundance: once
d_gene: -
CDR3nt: TGTGCCAGCAGTTACTCGTCCTTGGATAATGAGCAGTTCTTC
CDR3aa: CASSYSSLDNEQFF

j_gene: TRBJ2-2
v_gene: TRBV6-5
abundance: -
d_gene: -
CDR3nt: TGTGCCAGCAGTTCGCTATGGGGTACCGGGGAGCTGTTTTTT
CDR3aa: CASSSLWGTGELFF

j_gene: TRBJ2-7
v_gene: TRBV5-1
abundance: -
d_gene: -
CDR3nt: TGCGCCAGCAGCTTAGGGCCGGCGGAGGACGAGCAGTACTTC
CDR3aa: CASSLGPAEDEQYF

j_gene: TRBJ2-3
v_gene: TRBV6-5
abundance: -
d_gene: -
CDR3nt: TGTGCCAGCAGTTACCAGGGGATGAGCACAGATACGCAGTATTTT
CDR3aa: CASSYQGMSTDTQYF

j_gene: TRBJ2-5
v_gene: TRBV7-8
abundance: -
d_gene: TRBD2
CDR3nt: TGTGCCAGCAGCGGCAAGGGACTAGCGGGACGAGAGACCCAGTACTTC
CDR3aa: CASSGKGLAGRETQYF

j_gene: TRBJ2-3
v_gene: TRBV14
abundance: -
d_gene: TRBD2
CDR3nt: TGTGCCAGCAGCCGGACTAGTCAACGCACAGATACGCAGTATTTT
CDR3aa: CASSRTSQRTDTQYF

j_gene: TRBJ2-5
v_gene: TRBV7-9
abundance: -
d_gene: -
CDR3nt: TGTGCCAGCAGTCGCGGGGGCGGTGCCCGCGAGGAGACCCAGTACTTC
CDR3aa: CASSRGGGAREETQYF

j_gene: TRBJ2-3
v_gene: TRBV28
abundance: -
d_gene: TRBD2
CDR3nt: TGTGCCAGCAGTTTAGGGGTAGCGGGAGGCGGGTCAGATACGCAGTATTTT
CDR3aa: CASSLGVAGGGSDTQYF

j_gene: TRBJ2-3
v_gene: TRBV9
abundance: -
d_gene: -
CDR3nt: TGTGCCAGCAGCGTAGTAGGGAGCCACATCAATACGCAGTATTTT
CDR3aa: CASSVVGSHINTQYF

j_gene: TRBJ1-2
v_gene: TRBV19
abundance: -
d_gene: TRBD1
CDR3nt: TGTGCCAGTAGTTCCGGACAGGGAAGTACCTATGGCTACACCTTC
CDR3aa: CASSSGQGSTYGYTF

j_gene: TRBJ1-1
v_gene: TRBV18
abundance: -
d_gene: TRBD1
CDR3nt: TGTGCCAGCTCACCAGGACAGGGGACTATCCTGATGAACACTGAAGCTTTCTTT
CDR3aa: CASSPGQGTILMNTEAFF

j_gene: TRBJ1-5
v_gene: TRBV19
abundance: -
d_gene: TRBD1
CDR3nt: TGTGCCAGTAGTAAAACAGGGGGCGCGAGCAATCAGCCCCAGCATTTT
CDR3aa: CASSKTGGASNQPQHF

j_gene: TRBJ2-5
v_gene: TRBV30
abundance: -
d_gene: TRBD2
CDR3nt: TGTGCCCGGAGCGCACTAGCGGGAGTGGAGACCCAGTACTTC
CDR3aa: CARSALAGVETQYF

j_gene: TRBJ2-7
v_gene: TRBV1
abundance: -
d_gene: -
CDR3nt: TGCACCAGCAGCCTCAAAGCGGGCGCCTACGAGCAGTACTTC
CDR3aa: CTSSLKAGAYEQYF

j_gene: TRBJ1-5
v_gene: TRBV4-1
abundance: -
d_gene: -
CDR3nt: TGCGCCAGCAGCCAGCCAGGGGCTGGTCAGCCCCAGCATTTT
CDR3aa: CASSQPGAGQPQHF

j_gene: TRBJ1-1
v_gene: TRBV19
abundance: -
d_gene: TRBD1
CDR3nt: TGTGCCAGTAGTAGGGGGACAGGAGAGAAAAAGAACACTGAAGCTTTCTTT
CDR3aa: CASSRGTGEKKNTEAFF

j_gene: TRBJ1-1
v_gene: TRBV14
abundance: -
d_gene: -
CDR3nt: TGTGCCAGCAGCTCCTCCTCACGTTCTTCTGAAGCTTTCTTT
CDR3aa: CASSSSSRSSEAFF

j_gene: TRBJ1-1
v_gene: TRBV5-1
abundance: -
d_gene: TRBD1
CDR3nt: TGCGCCAGCAGCTCCGGGACCGGACAGGCGAGCGGTTGG
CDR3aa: CASSSGTGQASGW

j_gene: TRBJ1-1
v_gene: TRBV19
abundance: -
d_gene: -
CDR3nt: TGTGCCAGTAGTATAATGGGGGGCCGTACTGAAGCTTTCTTT
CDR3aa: CASSIMGGRTEAFF

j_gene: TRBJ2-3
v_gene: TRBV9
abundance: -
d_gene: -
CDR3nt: TGTGCCAGCAGCGCACTTGGAGGGCCCGGCACAGATACGCAGTATTTT
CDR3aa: CASSALGGPGTDTQYF

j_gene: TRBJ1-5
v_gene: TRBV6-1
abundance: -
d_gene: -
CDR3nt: TGTGCCAGCAGCCATATTAATCAGCCCCAGCATTTT
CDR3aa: CASSHINQPQHF

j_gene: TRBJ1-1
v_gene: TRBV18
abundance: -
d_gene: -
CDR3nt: TGTGCCAGCTCACCAAGGACAGATATCATGAACACTGAAGCTTTCTTT
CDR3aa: CASSPRTDIMNTEAFF

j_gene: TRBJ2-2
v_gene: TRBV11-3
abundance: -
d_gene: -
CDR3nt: TGTGCCAGCAGCCGCACAAGCGCCGCCGGGGAGCTGTTTTTT
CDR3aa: CASSRTSAAGELFF

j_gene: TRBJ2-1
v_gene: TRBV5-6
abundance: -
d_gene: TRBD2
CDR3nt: TGTGCCAGCAGCTGGGGACTAGCGGGATTCCCGGGGGAGCAGTTCTTC
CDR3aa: CASSWGLAGFPGEQFF

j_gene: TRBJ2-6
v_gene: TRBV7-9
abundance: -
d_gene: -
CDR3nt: TGTGCCAGCAGCTTCTCGGGGGCAGGAGGGGCCAACGTCCTGACTTTC
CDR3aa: CASSFSGAGGANVLTF

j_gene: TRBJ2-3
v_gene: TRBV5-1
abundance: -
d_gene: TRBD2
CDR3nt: TGCGCCAGCAGCCGTGGGACTAGCGGGAGAGATACGCAGTATTTT
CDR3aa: CASSRGTSGRDTQYF

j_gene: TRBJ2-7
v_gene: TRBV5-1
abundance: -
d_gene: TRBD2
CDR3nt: TGCGCCAGCAGCTGGGGACTAGCGGGAGACGAGCAGTACTTC
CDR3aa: CASSWGLAGDEQYF

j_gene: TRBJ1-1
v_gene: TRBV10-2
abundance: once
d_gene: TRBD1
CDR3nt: TGCGCCAGCAGTCGACAGGGGTCGACTGAAGCTTTCTTT
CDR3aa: CASSRQGSTEAFF